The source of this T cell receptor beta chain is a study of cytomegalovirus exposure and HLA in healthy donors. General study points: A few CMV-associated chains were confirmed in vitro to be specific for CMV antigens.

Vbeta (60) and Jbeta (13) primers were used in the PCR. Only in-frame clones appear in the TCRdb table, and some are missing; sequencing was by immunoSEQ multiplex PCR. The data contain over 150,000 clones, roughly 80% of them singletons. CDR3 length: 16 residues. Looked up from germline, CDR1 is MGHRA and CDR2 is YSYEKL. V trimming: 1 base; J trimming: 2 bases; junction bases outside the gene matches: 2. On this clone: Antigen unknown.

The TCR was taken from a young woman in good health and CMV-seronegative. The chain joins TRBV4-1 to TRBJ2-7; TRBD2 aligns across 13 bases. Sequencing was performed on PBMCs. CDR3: CASSQATSGGAYEQYF. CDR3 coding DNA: TGCGCCAGCAGCCAAGCAACTAGCGGGGGGGCCTACGAGCAGTACTTC.